These T cell receptor beta chains were read from a single sample in a study of breast tumors, draining lymph nodes, adjacent tissues. MiXCR was run by TCRdb on the multiplex PCR reads, yielding one entry per CDR3 protein. The sample consists of about 220,000 distinct CDR3 sequences, roughly a third of them appearing once. The sequenced sample was axillary lymph node tissue. These receptors all come from a female donor with breast cancer. Some clones in this sample may be carry-over from other donors' samples. The CDR3 runs from the conserved cysteine through the conserved F or W. D genes are given only for firm matches. Clone size is given for some rows only: seen once, a few or many times, or a class if the clone is expanded.

j_gene | abundance | v_gene | d_gene | CDR3nt | CDR3aa
TRBJ1-6 | - | TRBV7-2 | - | TGTGCCAGCAGCTTGGGTGCCGGGGCGCTTAATTCACCCCCCCACTTT | CASSLGAGALNSPPHF
TRBJ2-7 | many | TRBV7-9 | - | TGTGCCAGCAGCTTCGCCGACTACGAGCAGTACTTC | CASSFADYEQYF
TRBJ1-6 | few | TRBV10-3 | - | TGTGCCATCAGTGAGTCGAGCACTTCACCCCTCCACTTT | CAISESSTSPLHF
TRBJ2-2 | many | TRBV7-3 | TRBD1 | TGTGCCAGCAAAATACCGGGACAGGGTCGCACCGGGGAGCTGTTTTTT | CASKIPGQGRTGELFF
TRBJ1-2 | - | TRBV19 | - | TGTGCCACGGAACAGGGAAGAGGCTACACCTTC | CATEQGRGYTF
TRBJ1-4 | many | TRBV5-6 | - | TGTGCCAGCAGCTTCCCGGGATCGTCAACTAATGAAAAACTGTTTTTT | CASSFPGSSTNEKLFF
TRBJ2-7 | many | TRBV6-6 | - | TGTGCCAGCAGCAGGGACTACGAGCAGTACTTC | CASSRDYEQYF
TRBJ1-2 | many | TRBV29-1 | - | TGCAGCGCCGGGGGTACCTATGGCTACACCTTC | CSAGGTYGYTF
TRBJ1-4 | many | TRBV2 | TRBD1 | TGTGCCAGCACAACCCCCGGGACAGGGGGTCTGGAAAAACTGTTTTTT | CASTTPGTGGLEKLFF
TRBJ2-7 | - | TRBV18 | TRBD1 | TGTGCCAGCTCACCTCTCGGGACAGGAGGCTACGAGCAGTACTTC | CASSPLGTGGYEQYF
TRBJ2-3 | - | TRBV7-3 | - | TGTGCCAGCAGCTTAATCAGGGGGGCGGATACGCAGTATTTT | CASSLIRGADTQYF
TRBJ2-7 | - | TRBV20-1 | TRBD2 | TGCAGTGCCGAGGGGGTAGCGGGAGTCTACGAGCAGTACTTC | CSAEGVAGVYEQYF
TRBJ1-5 | many | TRBV5-5 | - | TGTGCCAGCAGCTTGGCGGATCAGCCCCAGCATTTT | CASSLADQPQHF
TRBJ2-7 | - | TRBV5-1 | - | TGCGCCAGCAGCCGAGGACAGTCCTACGGGCAGTACTTC | CASSRGQSYGQYF
TRBJ2-3 | once | TRBV7-7 | - | TGTGCTACCTTACAACGGCGGGGGCCCCCCCGGAGCACAGATACGCAGTATTTT | CATLQRRGPPRSTDTQYF
TRBJ2-5 | many | TRBV11-2 | - | TGTGCCAGCAGCTTAAGCCCGCGGGGACAAGAGACCCAGTACTTC | CASSLSPRGQETQYF
TRBJ1-5 | - | TRBV2 | - | TGTGCCAGCAGTGAAGGGCGGGTACATCAGCCCCAGCATTTT | CASSEGRVHQPQHF
TRBJ2-4 | many | TRBV24-1 | TRBD2 | TGTGCCACCAGTGACCCCGGGACTAGTCGGAACATTCAGTACTTC | CATSDPGTSRNIQYF
TRBJ2-5 | - | TRBV7-9 | - | TGTGCCAGCAGCTTACTGATCTTGGAAGAGACCCAGTACTTC | CASSLLILEETQYF
TRBJ1-6 | many | TRBV5-6 | - | TGTGCCAGCAGCATGGGGGACATGGATAATTCACCCCTCCACTTT | CASSMGDMDNSPLHF
TRBJ2-3 | many | TRBV20-1 | TRBD2 | TGCAGTGCCGAACCTAGCGGGAGCCGCACAGATACGCAGTATTTT | CSAEPSGSRTDTQYF
TRBJ2-2 | many | TRBV5-1 | TRBD1 | TGCGCCAGCAGCTTAACAGGGGAAAGTCCCGGGGAGCTGTTTTTT | CASSLTGESPGELFF
TRBJ2-3 | - | TRBV2 | - | TGTGCCAGCAGTGGGGTCAGGGCGCCTCTGCCAGATACGCAGTATTTT | CASSGVRAPLPDTQYF
TRBJ2-3 | many | TRBV2 | TRBD2 | TGTGCCAGCATTACTAGCGGGAGGGACACAGATACGCAGTATTTT | CASITSGRDTDTQYF
TRBJ2-5 | - | TRBV4-2 | - | TGTGCCAGCAGCCGCGGTAAGTGGGGAGAGACCCAGTACTTC | CASSRGKWGETQYF
TRBJ2-3 | - | TRBV20-1 | TRBD2 | TGCAGTGCTTCCGGGACTAGCGGGGGGGCCGTAGCAGATACGCAGTATTTT | CSASGTSGGAVADTQYF
TRBJ2-2 | many | TRBV7-2 | TRBD2 | TGTGCCAGCAGCCTCAGCGGGGAGAACACCGGGGAGCTGTTTTTT | CASSLSGENTGELFF
TRBJ2-5 | - | TRBV6-5 | - | TGTGCCAGCAGTGAAAGGGCAGTGAAAGAGACCCAGTACTTC | CASSERAVKETQYF
TRBJ2-5 | many | TRBV4-1 | TRBD1 | TGCGCCAGCAGCCAAGTAATTCGAACGGACAGGGGAGAGACCCAGTACTTC | CASSQVIRTDRGETQYF
TRBJ2-2 | - | TRBV7-3 | TRBD1 | TGTGCCAGCAGCACTGGACAGGGGGCGACCGGGGAGCTGTTTTTT | CASSTGQGATGELFF
TRBJ2-2 | many | TRBV5-1 | - | TGCGCCAGCAGCTTGGGCCGAACCGGGGAGCTGTTTTTT | CASSLGRTGELFF
TRBJ2-1 | once | TRBV7-3 | TRBD2 | TGTGCCACGACTAGCGGGAGGGCCAAGAGGTACAATGAGCAGTTCTTC | CATTSGRAKRYNEQFF
TRBJ1-3 | many | TRBV4-1 | TRBD1 | TGCGCCAGCAGCTACGGGACAGGCTCTGGAAACACCATATATTTT | CASSYGTGSGNTIYF
TRBJ2-3 | many | TRBV19 | - | TGTGCCAGTAGTAGGCAGGGCGTGAATACGCAGTATTTT | CASSRQGVNTQYF
TRBJ2-1 | - | TRBV7-2 | - | TGTGCCAGCAGCTTAAGAAAAACTTACTACAATGAGCAGTTCTTC | CASSLRKTYYNEQFF
TRBJ2-1 | few | TRBV12-3/TRBV12-4 | TRBD2 | TGTGCCAGCAGTTTCGGGGGAGGGCCGCGGAATGAGCAGTTCTTC | CASSFGGGPRNEQFF
TRBJ2-6 | - | TRBV6-5 | - | TGTGCCAGCAGTCACTCCGGGACTTTC | CASSHSGTF
TRBJ2-1 | - | TRBV6-5 | - | TGTGCCAGCAGTTACTCCAGGGGCCCTAGCTCCTACAATGAGCAGTTCTTC | CASSYSRGPSSYNEQFF
TRBJ1-2 | many | TRBV19 | - | TGTGCCAGTACCAACCCGGAGCTTCCCCTTGGCTACACCTTC | CASTNPELPLGYTF
TRBJ2-3 | many | TRBV11-2 | TRBD1 | TGTGCCAGCAGCTTGACCAGGGGGCCCACAGATACGCAGTATTTT | CASSLTRGPTDTQYF
TRBJ2-3 | - | TRBV5-4 | TRBD2 | TGTGCCAGCGGCATAAGTAAGCGGGGGGGGAACGCAGATACGCAGTATTTT | CASGISKRGGNADTQYF
TRBJ1-5 | many | TRBV19 | TRBD1 | TGTGCCAGTAGTAGGGATGACAGGGAGAATCAGCCCCAGCATTTT | CASSRDDRENQPQHF
TRBJ1-6 | - | TRBV7-2 | - | TGTGCCAGCAGCTTAGTCAAGACTAGCGGGGGGCGAAATTCACCCCTCCACTTT | CASSLVKTSGGRNSPLHF
TRBJ2-7 | many | TRBV7-8 | - | TGTGCCAGCAGTTTAAGTGTGGACGAGCAGTACTTC | CASSLSVDEQYF
TRBJ2-5 | few | TRBV27 | - | TGTGCCAGCAGTTTAATTACGATCGGGGGCAGGGCCATGGCGACCCAGTACTTC | CASSLITIGGRAMATQYF
TRBJ1-1 | - | TRBV25-1 | - | TGTGCCCGCAATTCAGGGCCGCGGGCTTTCTTT | CARNSGPRAFF
TRBJ1-6 | many | TRBV19 | TRBD1 | TGTGCCAGTAGTTTACAGGGGGCGAATTCACCCCTCCACTTT | CASSLQGANSPLHF
TRBJ1-4 | many | TRBV15 | - | TGTGCCACCAGCAGAGATAGGAGACAAGCAACTAATGAAAAACTGTTTTTT | CATSRDRRQATNEKLFF